This entry features one TCR beta chain sequence. This clone turned up a few times. What this receptor recognizes is not known. Base quality data are lacking; no much larger clone is found one base away. TCRbeta CDR3 regions were amplified from genomic DNA by means of the immunoSEQ Assay, a bias-controlled multiplex PCR. The paper's data handling went like this. The number of nucleated cells in each sample was estimated by amplification of reference gene primers within the assay. To quantify the absolute abundance of each unique TCRbeta CDR3 rearrangement, sequence reads were collapsed and filtered. For each sample, productive Simpson clonality was calculated by taking the square root of Simpson's diversity index across productive rearrangements. Drawn from immuneACCESS, this table holds only the in-frame rearrangements with V and J called that TCRdb kept. Clones are partly lost; checked studies trace under half to an unresolved V gene and leave the rest unexplained. That table gives V, J and clone size, and the DNA gave D and trimming. The sample table records about 350,000 clones; about 90% of these occur just once. The ten largest clonotypes hold just under 3% of the sample.

The CDR3 measures 16 amino acids from cysteine to phenylalanine. CDR3 DNA is the only sequence kept; it has 48 bases, read in frame from the first base. Trimming takes 1 base from V and 4 bases from J, and the germline ends sit 16 bases apart. Via the germline V gene, CDR1 is SGHTA and CDR2 FQGNSA. This sample is drawn from a study of blood T cell repertoires in COVID-19 (dated by TCRdb to between 2020 and 2021). Concerning the study at large: Samples covering the acute and convalescent phases of COVID-19 were provided by collaborators in the United States, Italy and Spain. The prospective study material was composed of cDNA or gDNA derived from T cells, B-cell-depleted T cells, or PBMCs. The dataset comprised deeply sampled blood TCRbeta repertoires from subjects exposed to, actively infected with, or recovered from COVID-19. The repertoires were made available in a free public database intended to serve as a resource for research on the immune response to SARS-CoV-2. Samples were obtained from the ongoing ImmuneRACE study (first 160 participants) and from some 1,200 subjects provided by 6 global collaborators. Sample metadata almost always included a de-identified subject ID, COVID-19 status, age in years and sex. Where HLA class I and class II types were available, the types were taken from metadata supplied by the sample provider, not from assay-based typing. The paper's findings and limits, for the study overall: The amount of clinical and demographic metadata varied by source and participant and was provided uncurated.

Participants in the prospective study were enrolled through a virtual design, were aged about 18 to 100 years, and lived in 24 United States geographic areas. To assign participants to cohorts, the prospective study relied on clinical history that participants themselves reported in a screening survey and a study questionnaire. For ImmuneRACE Cohort 3, a participant was defined as recovered based on two consecutive negative NP/OP PCR tests, clearance by a healthcare professional, or resolution of symptoms. In the prospective study, mobile phlebotomists collected whole blood, serum and a nasopharyngeal or oropharyngeal swab from each participant. Participants in the prospective study had the option to provide additional blood draws and questionnaires over an approximately 2-month period. Prospective study blood samples were shipped either frozen or at room temperature before DNA extraction.

This chain joins TRBV7-2 to TRBJ1-2, with a tentative D gene TRBD1 over 5 matching bases. This TCR was sampled from a woman aged 25-40 years who had recovered from COVID-19. The sequencing input was PBMCs or T cells enriched from blood (not recorded which). The bases are TGTGCCAGCAGCTTAGAGGGTCGGCCGGGGGGCTATGGCTACACCTTC. It encodes CASSLEGRPGGYGYTF.